This T cell receptor (beta chain) was recorded in a study of T cell responses to AZD1222 COVID-19 vaccine. Study observations and caveats: Spike regions recognized by vaccine-associated CD4 TCRs spanned the protein, led by 160-218 and 743-854.

Germline V gene sequence: CDR1 SEHNR, CDR2 FQNEAQ (reference sequence). The CDR3 totals 16 residues. Between the trimmed V and J ends, which lost 5 bases and 3 bases, there was a span of 19 bases. Method: immunoSEQ multiplex PCR; TCRdb's copy keeps in-frame clones and lacks some. Of 30,000 to 40,000 clones detected, around 89% appear once; the ten largest clones hold 11% to 15%. Turning to this clone: Antigen unknown.

The chain uses TRBV7-9 and TRBJ1-2; a possible D gene is TRBD1 (6 bases). The receptor comes from an adult who received the AZD1222 COVID-19 vaccine. Sequenced material: peripheral blood, taken 28 days after the second AZD1222 dose. The CDR3 protein is CASSQLAGGEDYGYTF. The CDR3 bases are TGTGCCAGCAGCCAGCTAGCTGGGGGCGAGGACTATGGCTACACCTTC.